The clone carrying this T cell receptor beta chain was observed a handful of times. What it binds is unknown. V shed 10 bases and J shed 1 base, with 16 bases lying between them. The V gene's germline CDR1 is SEHNR and CDR2 FQNEAQ (reference sequence). The length of the CDR3 is 14 residues. The data derive from a study of T cell responses to AZD1222 COVID-19 vaccine. Study outcomes and limitations: Dominant CD4 TCR responses targeted spike regions 160-218 and 743-854.

Libraries were prepared by immunoSEQ multiplex PCR; TCRdb keeps only in-frame clonotypes and omits some of them. Of more than 150,000 clones listed, about 92% are singletons. This clonotype was obtained from an adult in good health. The sequencing here drew on peripheral blood, taken on day 0 of AZD1222 vaccination. The rearrangement uses TRBV7-9 and TRBJ1-2; D is ambiguous. The CDR3 DNA sequence: TGTGCCACCTCCCGGGCGGAGATTAACTATGGCTACACCTTC. Amino acids: CATSRAEINYGYTF.